This paragraph covers one T cell receptor beta chain sequence. Its antigen is not known. TCRdb's table, derived via immunoSEQ multiplex PCR, lists solely in-frame clones and lacks some. The sample lists approximately 150,000 clones; over 85% were seen once. CDR3 length: 13 residues. Trimming stripped 4 bases from V and 3 bases from J, with 10 bases between. Germline assignment: CDR1 LGHNA and CDR2 YSLEER. The sample comes from a study of T cell responses to AZD1222 COVID-19 vaccine. The study's findings and limits: Of the AZD1222 recipients, only 5 or 6 were seropositive at baseline. Spike-specific TCR depth and breadth grew after two AZD1222 doses. CD4 TCRs associated with vaccination spanned spike, dominating at 160-218 and 743-854.

Pooling of second doses given at about 4 or about 12 weeks was done. The sequencing here drew on peripheral blood, taken 28 days after the second AZD1222 dose. This receptor was obtained from an adult who received the AZD1222 COVID-19 vaccine. This chain links TRBV4-3 with TRBJ2-7, with D perhaps assigned TRBD1 or TRBD2 (6 bases each). DNA for the CDR3: TGCGCCAGCAGCCTGGGGGGCAGCTACGAGCAGTACTTC. Translation gives CASSLGGSYEQYF.